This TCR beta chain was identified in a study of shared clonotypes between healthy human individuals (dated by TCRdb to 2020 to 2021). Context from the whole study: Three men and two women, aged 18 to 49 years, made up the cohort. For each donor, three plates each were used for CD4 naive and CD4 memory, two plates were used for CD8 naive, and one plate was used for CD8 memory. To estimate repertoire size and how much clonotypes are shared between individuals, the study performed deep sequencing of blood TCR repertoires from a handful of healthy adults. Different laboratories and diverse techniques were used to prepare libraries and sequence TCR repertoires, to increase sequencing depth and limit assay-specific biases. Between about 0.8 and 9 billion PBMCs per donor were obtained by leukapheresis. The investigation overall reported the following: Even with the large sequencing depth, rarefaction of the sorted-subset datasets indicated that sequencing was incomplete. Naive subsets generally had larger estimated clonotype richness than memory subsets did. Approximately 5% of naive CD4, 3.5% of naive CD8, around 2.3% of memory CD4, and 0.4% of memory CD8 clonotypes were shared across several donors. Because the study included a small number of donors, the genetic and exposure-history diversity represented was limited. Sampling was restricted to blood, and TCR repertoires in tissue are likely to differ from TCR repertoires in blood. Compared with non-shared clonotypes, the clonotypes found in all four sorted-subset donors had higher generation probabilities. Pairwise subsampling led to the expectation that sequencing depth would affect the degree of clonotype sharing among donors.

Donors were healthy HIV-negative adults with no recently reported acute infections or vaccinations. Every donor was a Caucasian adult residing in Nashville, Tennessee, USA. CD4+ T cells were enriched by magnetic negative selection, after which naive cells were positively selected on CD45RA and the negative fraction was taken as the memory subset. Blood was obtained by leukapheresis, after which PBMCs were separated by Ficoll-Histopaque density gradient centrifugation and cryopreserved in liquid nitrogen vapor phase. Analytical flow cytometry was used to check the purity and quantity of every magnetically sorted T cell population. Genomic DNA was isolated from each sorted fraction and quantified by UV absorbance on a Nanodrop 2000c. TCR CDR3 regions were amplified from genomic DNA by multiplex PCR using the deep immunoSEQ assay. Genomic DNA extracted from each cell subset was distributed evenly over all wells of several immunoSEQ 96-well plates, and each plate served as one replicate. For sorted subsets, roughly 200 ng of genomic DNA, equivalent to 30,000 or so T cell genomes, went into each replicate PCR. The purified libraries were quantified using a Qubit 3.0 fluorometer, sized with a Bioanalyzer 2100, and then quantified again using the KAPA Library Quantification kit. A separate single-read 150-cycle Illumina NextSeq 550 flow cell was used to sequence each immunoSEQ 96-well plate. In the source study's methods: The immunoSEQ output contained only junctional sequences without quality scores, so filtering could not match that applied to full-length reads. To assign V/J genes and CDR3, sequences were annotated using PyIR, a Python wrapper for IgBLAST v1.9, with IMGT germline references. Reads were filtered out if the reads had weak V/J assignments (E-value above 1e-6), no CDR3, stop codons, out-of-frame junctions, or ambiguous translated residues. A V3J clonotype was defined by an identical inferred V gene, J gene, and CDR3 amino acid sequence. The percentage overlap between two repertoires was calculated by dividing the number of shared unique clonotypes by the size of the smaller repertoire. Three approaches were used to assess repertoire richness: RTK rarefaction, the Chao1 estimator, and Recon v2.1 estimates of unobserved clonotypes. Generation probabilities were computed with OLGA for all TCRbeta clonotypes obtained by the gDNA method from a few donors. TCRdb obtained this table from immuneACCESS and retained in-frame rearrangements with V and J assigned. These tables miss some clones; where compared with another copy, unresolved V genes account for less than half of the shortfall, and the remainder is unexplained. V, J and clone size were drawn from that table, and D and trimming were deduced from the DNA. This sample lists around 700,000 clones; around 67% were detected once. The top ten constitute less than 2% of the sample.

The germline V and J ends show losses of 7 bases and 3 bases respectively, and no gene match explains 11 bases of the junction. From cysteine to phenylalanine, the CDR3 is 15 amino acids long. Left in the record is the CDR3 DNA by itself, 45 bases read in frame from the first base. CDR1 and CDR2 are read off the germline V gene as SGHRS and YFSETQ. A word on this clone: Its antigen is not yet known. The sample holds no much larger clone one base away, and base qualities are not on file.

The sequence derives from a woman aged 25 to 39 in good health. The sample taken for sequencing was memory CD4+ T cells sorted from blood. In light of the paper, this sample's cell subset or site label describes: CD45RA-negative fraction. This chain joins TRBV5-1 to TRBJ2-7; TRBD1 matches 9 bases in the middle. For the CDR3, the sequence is CASAIGDRDGYEQYF. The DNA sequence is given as TGCGCCAGCGCAATAGGGGACAGGGATGGCTACGAGCAGTACTTC.